The 28 T cell receptor beta chains listed next were all sequenced from one sample in a study of blood T cell repertoires in COVID-19. Data came from immunoSEQ multiplex PCR; TCRdb stores just in-frame clones and leaves some out. The sample lists 70,000 to 100,000 clones, about 86% occurring once. The sequenced material came from peripheral blood. The receptors originated from a man at least 80 years old with active or convalescent COVID-19.

V usage is TRBV9 and J usage is TRBJ1-2, with 8 bases lining up with TRBD1. From germline, CDR1 is SGDLS and CDR2 YYNGEE. This CDR3 comprises 16 residues. Trimming cost V 3 bases and J 0 bases; bases outside gene matches: 7. The CDR3 is CASSAGTGRSNYGYTF. The CDR3 DNA reads as TGTGCCAGCAGCGCAGGGACAGGACGATCTAACTATGGCTACACCTTC.

Regarding this clone: One junction end disagrees with the germline gene, perhaps due to a read error. The chain recombines TRBV7-7 with TRBJ2-4; the D gene is possibly TRBD2 (6 bases). This CDR3 has 13 amino acids. Germline CDR1 is SSHAT and CDR2 is FNYEAQ (reference sequence). CDR3 residues: CASSTDIGGIQYF. The CDR3 DNA sequence: TGTGCTAGCAGCACGGACATCGGGGGCATTCAGTACTTC.

The CDR3 DNA is TGTGCCAGCTCACCCGGGACTCCCTCATACGAGCAGTACTTC. This sequence encodes CASSPGTPSYEQYF. The chain employs TRBV18 and TRBJ2-7; tentative D call: TRBD2 (6 bases). The CDR3 contains 14 residues. Trimming removed 3 bases at V and 4 bases at J, with 13 bases between. Per the germline V gene, CDR1 is KGHSH and CDR2 is LQKENI.

This clone was seen a single time. This chain joins TRBV4-3 and TRBJ1-3, with 9 bases lining up with TRBD1. The CDR3 covers 15 residues. Losses at the gene ends were 3 bases for V and 3 bases for J; bases not matched to a gene: 3. The germline V gene encodes CDR1 LGHNA and CDR2 YSLEER. This CDR3 reads CASSQDRGGGNTIYF. In DNA, the CDR3 is TGCGCCAGCAGCCAGGACAGGGGAGGTGGAAACACCATATATTTT.

The gene calls are TRBV15 and TRBJ2-1, with 10 bases identical to TRBD2. CDR3 length: 17 residues. Germline V gene sequence: CDR1 LNHNV, CDR2 YYDKDF (reference sequence). J was trimmed by 0 bases and V by 1 base; bases with no gene match: 3. The CDR3 here is CATSRVPSGSSYNEQFF. Written as DNA, the CDR3 is TGTGCCACCAGCAGAGTACCTAGCGGGAGCTCCTACAATGAGCAGTTCTTC.

This chain uses TRBV28 with TRBJ2-6, with 9 bases that match TRBD1. Germline V gene data show CDR1 as MDHEN and CDR2 as SYDVKM. The CDR3 extends over 18 amino acids. With 5 bases clipped from V and 2 bases from J, the junction kept 10 bases outside the gene matches. The CDR3 bases are TGTGCCAGCAGTACCCCGGGACAGGGAGACCCTGGGGCCAACGTCCTGACTTTC. It specifies CASSTPGQGDPGANVLTF.

The chain combines TRBV7-9 with TRBJ2-4; 7 positions match TRBD2. With 3 bases clipped from V and 0 bases from J, the junction kept 5 bases outside the gene matches. The CDR3 spans 16 residues. Germline-derived CDR1 and CDR2 are SEHNR and FQNEAQ (reference sequence). The CDR3 DNA reads TGTGCCAGCAGCTTGAGCGGGACCTTAGCCAAAAACATTCAGTACTTC. Translated, it gives CASSLSGTLAKNIQYF.

The V and J genes are TRBV5-4 and TRBJ2-7; 10 positions match TRBD2. Germline lookup yields CDR1 SGHNT and CDR2 YYREEE (reference sequence). CDR3 length equals 15 residues. The V gene end was trimmed by 4 bases and the J gene end by 4 bases; junction bases not matched to a gene: 8. This CDR3 is CASSLGGTSAYEQYF. The CDR3 DNA is TGTGCCAGCAGCCTGGGGGGGACTAGCGCTTACGAGCAGTACTTC.

This chain uses TRBV12-3 or TRBV12-4 with TRBJ2-5; D remains ambiguous. This CDR3 has 12 residues. V was pared by 3 bases and J by 6 bases, with 8 bases between. The CDR3 protein is CASSFAIQTQYF. For the CDR3, the DNA is TGTGCCAGCAGTTTCGCGATACAGACCCAGTACTTC.

CDR3 amino acids: CASSQGGTDNEQFF. CDR3 DNA sequence: TGTGCCAGCAGCCAAGGTGGGACAGACAATGAGCAGTTCTTC. This chain links TRBV9 with TRBJ2-1, with 7 positions matching TRBD1. J lost 5 bases, V lost 4 bases, and 6 bases had no gene match. The germline V gene has CDR1 SGDLS and CDR2 YYNGEE. This CDR3 has 14 amino acids.

This chain joins TRBV11-2 and TRBJ1-2; D unclear. The V and J ends lost 0 bases and 3 bases respectively, with 17 bases between them. There are 17 residues in the CDR3. The V gene's germline CDR1 is SGHAT and CDR2 FQNNGV. The CDR3 region has the DNA TGTGCCAGCAGCTTAGACGGTACGGCGGCAGCTTACTATGGCTACACCTTC. Its protein product is CASSLDGTAAAYYGYTF.

The chain combines TRBV28 with TRBJ2-1, with 9 bases aligning to TRBD1. V gave up 6 bases and J gave up 5 bases; unmatched junction bases: 8. This CDR3 spans 15 amino acids. CDR1 and CDR2 (germline): MDHEN, SYDVKM. The CDR3 coding sequence is TGTGCCAGCAGCACTCCGGGACAGGGAAACAATGAGCAGTTCTTC. Amino acid sequence: CASSTPGQGNNEQFF. Combining the CDR3 with reference TRBV28 and TRBJ2-1 gives the whole variable domain DVKVTQSSRYLVKRTGEKVFLECVQDMDHENMFWYRQDPGLGLRLIYFSYDVKMKEKGDIPEGYSVSREKKERFSLILESASTNQTSMYLCASSTPGQGNNEQFFGPGTRLTVL.

The chain combines TRBV7-9 with TRBJ2-3; D is uncertain. CDR3 length equals 15 residues. CDR1 SEHNR and CDR2 FQNEAQ come from the germline V gene (reference sequence). The germline V and J ends were trimmed by 5 bases and 0 bases, with 12 bases remaining between them. The CDR3 region has the DNA TGTGCCAGCAGCCGTCTTGGCGGAAGCACAGATACGCAGTATTTT. It codes for CASSRLGGSTDTQYF. The full variable domain, with the rest looked up from reference TRBV7-9 and TRBJ2-3, is DTGVSQNPRHKITKRGQNVTFRCDPISEHNRLYWYRQTLGQGPEFLTYFQNEAQLEKSRLLSDRFSAERPKGSFSTLEIQRTEQGDSAMYLCASSRLGGSTDTQYFGPGTRLTVL.

The chain has TRBV28 and TRBJ1-5; TRBD1 matches 7 bases. V lost 4 bases, J lost 6 bases, and 6 bases stayed unmatched. The CDR3 runs 14 residues. Per germline, CDR1 MDHEN and CDR2 SYDVKM. The CDR3 loop is CASSSGQLSQPQHF. The DNA for the CDR3 is TGTGCCAGCAGTTCGGGACAGTTAAGTCAGCCCCAGCATTTT.

This sequence joins TRBV6-5 and TRBJ1-2, with 9 bases fitting TRBD1. V shed 4 bases and J 5 bases; nucleotides not matched to a gene: 5. From germline, CDR1 is MNHEY and CDR2 SVGAGI. The CDR3 loop spans 14 amino acids. CDR3 sequence: CASSSGQGRYGYTF. For the CDR3, the DNA is TGTGCCAGCAGTTCCGGACAGGGGCGGTATGGCTACACCTTC.

This clone was counted between two and nine times. CDR3 coding DNA: TGCGCCAGCAGCCCCCTCCCCGGGGGGGGCTCGGGCAATGAGCAGTTCTTC. This sequence encodes CASSPLPGGGSGNEQFF. The chain combines TRBV5-1 with TRBJ2-1; 8 nucleotides align to TRBD2. Germline assignment: CDR1 SGHRS and CDR2 YFSETQ. J lost 6 bases, V lost 4 bases, and 15 bases had no gene match. The CDR3 is 17 amino acids.

The J gene is TRBJ2-7, the V gene TRBV19; D not resolved. Germline lookup yields CDR1 LNHDA and CDR2 SQIVND (reference sequence). This CDR3 is 11 amino acids long. Trimming removed 3 bases from V and 5 bases from J, with 5 bases in between. CDR3 loop: CASSIGNEQYF. The DNA for the CDR3 is TGTGCCAGTAGTATTGGCAACGAGCAGTACTTC.

Worth noting for this clone: One end of the junction does not line up with germline, which may come from a read error. The rearrangement uses TRBV4-3 and TRBJ1-6; no reliable D call. The CDR3 runs 16 residues. Germline V gives CDR1 LGHNA, CDR2 YSLEER. CDR3 DNA: TGCGCCAGCAGTCAAGGCACTCCCGATCGGGATTCACCCCTCCACTTT. It translates to CASSQGTPDRDSPLHF.

This clone came up once. The gene calls are TRBV19 and TRBJ2-3, with TRBD2 matching 16 bases. Unmatched junction bases numbered 7, after V lost 4 bases and J lost 6 bases. CDR1 is LNHDA and CDR2 is SQIVND in the germline V gene (reference sequence). The CDR3 contains 17 residues. CDR3 region: CASSTATGLAGGDTQYF. CDR3 in DNA: TGTGCCAGTAGTACGGCTACGGGACTAGCGGGAGGGGATACGCAGTATTTT.

This clone was observed a single time. This chain joins TRBV13 and TRBJ1-6; TRBD1 agrees at 7 bases. The CDR3 has 15 residues. Per germline, CDR1 PRHDT and CDR2 FYEKMQ (reference sequence). With V trimmed by 5 bases and J by 7 bases, 8 bases remained unmatched. The CDR3 reads CASSQTGTVNSPLHF. Written as DNA, the CDR3 is TGTGCCAGCAGCCAGACCGGGACAGTAAATTCACCCCTCCACTTT. The complete variable domain, with remaining parts taken from reference TRBV13 and TRBJ1-6, reads AAGVIQSPRHLIKEKRETATLKCYPIPRHDTVYWYQQGPGQDPQFLISFYEKMQSDKGSIPDRFSAQQFSDYHSELNMSSLELGDSALYFCASSQTGTVNSPLHFGNGTRLTVT.

V is TRBV14 and J is TRBJ1-2, with D perhaps matching TRBD1 (5 bases). Germline V gene data show CDR1 as SGHDN and CDR2 as FVKESK. CDR3 length: 14 residues. V was cut by 1 base and J by 3 bases, with 9 bases left in between. The CDR3 nucleotides read TGTGCCAGCAGCCAAGTTTGGGGCGACTATGGCTACACCTTC. Its translation: CASSQVWGDYGYTF.

The chain links TRBV19 to TRBJ1-1; 7 bases are a match to TRBD1. Trimming at V came to 3 bases and at J to 4 bases, leaving 5 bases not matched to a gene. CDR1 is LNHDA and CDR2 is SQIVND in the germline V gene (reference sequence). The CDR3 runs 14 residues. CDR3 coding DNA: TGTGCCAGTAGTATTACAGGGGAGGTCACTGAAGCTTTCTTT. This translates into CASSITGEVTEAFF.

The chain recombines TRBV4-3 with TRBJ1-2, with a tentative D call TRBD1 (5 bases). The CDR3 loop spans 15 amino acids. Per the germline V gene, CDR1 is LGHNA and CDR2 is YSLEER. The V end was cut by 0 bases, the J end by 4 bases, with 12 bases between. This CDR3 is CASSQDSRVSYGYTF. The CDR3 nucleotides are TGCGCCAGCAGCCAAGATTCCAGGGTGTCCTATGGCTACACCTTC.

This clone was seen a few times. The V call is TRBV21-1, the J call TRBJ1-1; TRBD1, the table's D call, lacks a check against the DNA. TRBV21-1 is a known pseudogene. CDR3 size: 17 residues. CDR3 DNA sequence: TGTGCCAGCAGCTTCCGAACTAGACAGGGGAGGAACACTGAAGCTTTCTTT. It is translated as CASSFRTRQGRNTEAFF.

In the case of this clone: The same CDR3 can be traced to other DNA sequences in this sample. The chain is built from TRBV5-1 and TRBJ1-2; 9 positions match TRBD1. V shed 0 bases and J 6 bases; nucleotides not matched to a gene: 0. The CDR3 is made up of 13 amino acids. Germline V gives CDR1 SGHRS, CDR2 YFSETQ. The CDR3 here is CASSLGQGDGYTF. In DNA form, the CDR3 reads TGCGCCAGCAGCTTGGGACAGGGGGATGGCTACACCTTC.

This sequence joins TRBV21-1 and TRBJ1-3; the table's D call TRBD1 went unverified against the DNA. TRBV21-1 is flagged as a pseudogene. This CDR3 is 17 amino acids long. The CDR3 DNA reads TGTGCCAGCAGCACCACGGACAGGGAAGATGCTGGAAACACCATATATTTT. Protein product: CASSTTDREDAGNTIYF.

The chain has TRBV7-2 and TRBJ2-7; TRBD1 agrees at 7 bases. The CDR3 length is 13 residues. CDR1 and CDR2 from the germline V gene are SGHTA and FQGNSA. Trimming took 3 bases from V and 2 from J; bases not matched to a gene: 1. CDR3 sequence reads: CASSLGTAYEQYF. CDR3 coding DNA: TGTGCCAGCAGCTTGGGGACAGCCTACGAGCAGTACTTC.

The rearrangement joins TRBV11-2 to TRBJ2-7; D unresolved. Trimming took 5 bases from V and 0 from J, leaving 14 bases between them. Germline loops: CDR1 SGHAT, CDR2 FQNNGV. CDR3 length: 15 amino acids. Here the CDR3 reads CASSEVLSSSYEQYF. CDR3 bases: TGTGCCAGCAGCGAAGTGCTCTCGAGCTCCTACGAGCAGTACTTC.